These T cell receptor beta chains were read from a single sample in a study of blood T cell repertoires in COVID-19. TCRdb's table, derived via immunoSEQ multiplex PCR, lists solely in-frame clones and lacks some. The sample contains some 500,000 clones, 88% of which appear only once. Sequenced: PBMCs or T cells enriched from blood (not recorded which). Receptors originate from a woman aged 40 to 55 who had recovered from COVID-19. Each CDR3 is given without its conserved first and last residue.

v_gene	CDR3aa
TRBV10-3	AIRETEAAYGYT
TRBV7-2	ASSSTGRDEKLF
TRBV15	ATSRDPQGNEKLF
TRBV27	ASRLTGVRALRGGNEQF
TRBV14	ASSQERGLSGYT
TRBV6-5	ASSPGTFRLEQY
TRBV7-2	ASSLVLAGGVREQY
TRBV6-5	ASRAFRGSTDTQY
TRBV29-1	TSNTDLTGAGNEQF
TRBV6-2/TRBV6-3	ASSYPPDRGGYEQY
TRBV5-6	ASSPGGTEAF
TRBV27	ASSLGRSYNEQF
TRBV5-4	ASSLETGNGYT
TRBV25-1	ASSEHLPSSYNSPLH
TRBV11-3	ASSLDEGDRWNTEAF
TRBV5-1	ATAEQGDGYT
TRBV10-3	AIGEILNNEQF
TRBV4-3	ASSSVLYYEQY
TRBV10-3	AISSDSPGSYNEQF
TRBV6-5	ASSWTGQGIKSPY
TRBV9	ASSVGQVDYGYT
TRBV5-6	ASSHYNSPEQY
TRBV25-1	ASSVTGLRGYT